One sample yielded the 3 T cell receptor beta chains listed below, sequenced in a study of blood T cells in healthy people across ages. Primers used in a second PCR of about 6 to 11 cycles were a sample-barcoded 5' primer and a J-beta primer mix. Each CDR3 protein gets one entry after TCRdb re-called the 5' RACE reads with MiXCR. The table shows hundreds of thousands of distinct CDR3 sequences, with 20% to 25% occurring only once. Input material: blood. Receptor source: a man between 65 and 85 years old in good health.

V usage is TRBV29-1 and J usage is TRBJ2-7, with 11 nucleotides matching TRBD2. Trimming at V came to 6 bases and at J to 5 bases, leaving 9 bases not matched to a gene. The germline gives CDR1 SQVTM, CDR2 ANQGSEA. CDR3 size: 14 residues. CDR3 sequence reads: CSVGVSGRAHEQYF. CDR3 in DNA: TGCAGCGTCGGAGTTAGCGGGAGGGCCCACGAGCAGTACTTC.

The chain employs TRBV28 and TRBJ1-1; tentatively, D is TRBD1 (5 bases). Germline V gives CDR1 MDHEN, CDR2 SYDVKM. The V end was cut by 5 bases, the J end by 5 bases, with 12 bases between. This CDR3 is 13 amino acids long. This CDR3 reads CASSKGYGTEAFF. CDR3 coding DNA: TGTGCCAGCAGTAAGGGGTATGGAACTGAAGCTTTCTTT.

There are a few counts of this clonotype. The rearrangement joins TRBV4-1 to TRBJ2-2, with a possible D match to TRBD1 (7 bases). CDR3 length equals 16 residues. V was pared by 6 bases and J by 7 bases, with 21 bases between. Looked up from germline, CDR1 is MGHRA and CDR2 is YSYEKL. CDR3 sequence (DNA): TGCGCCAGCAGACCAGGGGGTCGGGAGTCGGGCGGGGAGCTGTTTTTT. Protein sequence: CASRPGGRESGGELFF.